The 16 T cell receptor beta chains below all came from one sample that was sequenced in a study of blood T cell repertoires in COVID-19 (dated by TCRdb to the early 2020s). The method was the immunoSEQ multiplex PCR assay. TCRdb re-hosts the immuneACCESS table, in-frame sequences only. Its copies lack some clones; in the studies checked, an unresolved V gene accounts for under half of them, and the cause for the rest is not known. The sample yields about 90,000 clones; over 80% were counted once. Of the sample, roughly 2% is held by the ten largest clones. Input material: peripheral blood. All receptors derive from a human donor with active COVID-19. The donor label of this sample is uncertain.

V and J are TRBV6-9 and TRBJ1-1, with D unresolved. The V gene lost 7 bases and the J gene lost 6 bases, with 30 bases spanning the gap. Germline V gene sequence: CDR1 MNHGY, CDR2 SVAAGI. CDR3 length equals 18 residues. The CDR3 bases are TGTGCCAGCAACATACACTTTTGGCTCCGGGATCCTGGAGCTGAAGCTTTCTTT. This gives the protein CASNIHFWLRDPGAEAFF.

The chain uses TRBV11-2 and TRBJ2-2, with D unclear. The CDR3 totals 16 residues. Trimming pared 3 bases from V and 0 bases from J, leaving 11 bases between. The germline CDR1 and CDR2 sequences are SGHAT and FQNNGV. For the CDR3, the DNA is TGTGCCAGCAGCTTGAACGTCGGTGCGAACACCGGGGAGCTGTTTTTT. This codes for CASSLNVGANTGELFF.

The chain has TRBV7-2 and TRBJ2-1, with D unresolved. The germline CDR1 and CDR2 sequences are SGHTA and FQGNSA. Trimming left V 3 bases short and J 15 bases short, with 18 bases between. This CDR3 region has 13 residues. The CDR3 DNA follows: TGTGCCAGCAGCTTCCGGTATGACGGAGAGTGGTTCTTC. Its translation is CASSFRYDGEWFF.

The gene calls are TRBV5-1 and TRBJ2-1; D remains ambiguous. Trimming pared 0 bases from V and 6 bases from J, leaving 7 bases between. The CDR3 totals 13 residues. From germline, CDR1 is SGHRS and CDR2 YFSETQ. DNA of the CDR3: TGCGCCAGCAGCTTGGGACTGGGCAATGAGCAGTTCTTC. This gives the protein CASSLGLGNEQFF.

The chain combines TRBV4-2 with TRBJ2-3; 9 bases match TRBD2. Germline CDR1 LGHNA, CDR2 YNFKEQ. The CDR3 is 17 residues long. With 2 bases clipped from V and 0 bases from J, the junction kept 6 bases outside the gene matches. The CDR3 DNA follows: TGTGCCAGCAGCCAAACCCCAAGCGGGGGGAGCACAGATACGCAGTATTTT. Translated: CASSQTPSGGSTDTQYF.

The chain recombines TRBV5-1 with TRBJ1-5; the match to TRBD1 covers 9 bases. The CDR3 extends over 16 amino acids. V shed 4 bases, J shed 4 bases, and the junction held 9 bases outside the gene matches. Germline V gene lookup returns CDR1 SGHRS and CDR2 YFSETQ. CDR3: CASSQDRGPWNQPQHF. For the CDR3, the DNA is TGCGCCAGCAGCCAGGACAGGGGTCCATGGAATCAGCCCCAGCATTTT.

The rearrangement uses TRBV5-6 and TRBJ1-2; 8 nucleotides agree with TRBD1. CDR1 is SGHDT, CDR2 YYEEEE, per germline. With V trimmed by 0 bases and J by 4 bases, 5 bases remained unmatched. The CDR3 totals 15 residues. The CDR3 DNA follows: TGTGCCAGCAGCTTGGGTTACAGGGGGGTCTATGGCTACACCTTC. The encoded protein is CASSLGYRGVYGYTF.

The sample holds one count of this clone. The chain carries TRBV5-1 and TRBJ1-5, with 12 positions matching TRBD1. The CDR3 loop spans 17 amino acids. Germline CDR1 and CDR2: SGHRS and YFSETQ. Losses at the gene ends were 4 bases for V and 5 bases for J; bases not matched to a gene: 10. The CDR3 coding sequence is TGCGCCAGCAGCCCCCCAAAGGGACAGGGGGCGGATCAGCCCCAGCATTTT. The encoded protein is CASSPPKGQGADQPQHF.

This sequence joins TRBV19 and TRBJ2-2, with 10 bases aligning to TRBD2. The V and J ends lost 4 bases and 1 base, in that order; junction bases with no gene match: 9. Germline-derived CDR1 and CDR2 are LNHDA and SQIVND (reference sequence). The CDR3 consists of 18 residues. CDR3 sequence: CASSTLAGRSRNTGELFF. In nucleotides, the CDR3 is TGTGCCAGTAGTACACTAGCGGGAAGATCTCGGAACACCGGGGAGCTGTTTTTT.

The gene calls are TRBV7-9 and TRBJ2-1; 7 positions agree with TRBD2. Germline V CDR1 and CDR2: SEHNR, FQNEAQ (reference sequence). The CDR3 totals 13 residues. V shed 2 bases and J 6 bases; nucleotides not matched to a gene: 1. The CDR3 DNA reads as TGTGCCAGCAGCTTAAGCGGGGTCAATGAGCAGTTCTTC. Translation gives CASSLSGVNEQFF.

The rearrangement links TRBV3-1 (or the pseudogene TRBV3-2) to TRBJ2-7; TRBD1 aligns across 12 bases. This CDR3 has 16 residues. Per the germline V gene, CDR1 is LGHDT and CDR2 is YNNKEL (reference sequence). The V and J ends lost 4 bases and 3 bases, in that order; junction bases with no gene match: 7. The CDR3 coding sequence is TGTGCCAGCAGCCGGGGACAGGGGGCTTCCCTCTACGAGCAGTACTTC. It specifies CASSRGQGASLYEQYF.

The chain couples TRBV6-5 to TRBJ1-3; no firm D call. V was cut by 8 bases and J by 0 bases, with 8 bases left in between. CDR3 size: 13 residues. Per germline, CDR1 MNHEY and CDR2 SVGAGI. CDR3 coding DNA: TGTGCCAGCCACGAGTACTCTGGAAACACCATATATTTT. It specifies CASHEYSGNTIYF.

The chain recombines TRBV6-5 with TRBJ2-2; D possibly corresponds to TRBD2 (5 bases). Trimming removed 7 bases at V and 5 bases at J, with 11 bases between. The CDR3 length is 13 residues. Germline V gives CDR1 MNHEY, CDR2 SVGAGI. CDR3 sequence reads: CASNFRDTGELFF. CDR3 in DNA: TGTGCCAGCAATTTCCGGGATACCGGGGAGCTGTTTTTT.

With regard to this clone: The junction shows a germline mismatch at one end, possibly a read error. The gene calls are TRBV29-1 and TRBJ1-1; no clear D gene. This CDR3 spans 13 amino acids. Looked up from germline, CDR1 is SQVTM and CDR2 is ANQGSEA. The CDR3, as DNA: TGCAGCGCTGAATTGAACCGGGACACTGAAGCTTTCTTT. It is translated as CSAELNRDTEAFF.

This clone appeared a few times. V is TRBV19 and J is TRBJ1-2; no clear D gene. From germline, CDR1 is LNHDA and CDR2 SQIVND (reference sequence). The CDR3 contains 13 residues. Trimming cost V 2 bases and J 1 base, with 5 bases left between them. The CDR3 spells CASSIRVNYGYTF. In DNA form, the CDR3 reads TGTGCCAGTAGTATAAGAGTTAACTATGGCTACACCTTC.

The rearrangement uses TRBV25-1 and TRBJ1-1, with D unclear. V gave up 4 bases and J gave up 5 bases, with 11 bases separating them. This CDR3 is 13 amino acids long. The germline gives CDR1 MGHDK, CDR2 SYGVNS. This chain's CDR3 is CASSALGGTEAFF. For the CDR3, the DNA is TGTGCCAGCAGTGCCCTTGGAGGGACTGAAGCTTTCTTT. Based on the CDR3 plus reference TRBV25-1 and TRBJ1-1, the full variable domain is EADIYQTPRYLVIGTGKKITLECSQTMGHDKMYWYQQDPGMELHLIHYSYGVNSTEKGDLSSESTVSRIRTEHFPLTLESARPSHTSQYLCASSALGGTEAFFGQGTRLTVV.